This TCR beta chain was recorded in a study of lymphopenia after photon versus proton radiotherapy. Regarding the study as a whole: Larger post-nadir TCR diversity loss correlated inversely with survival in deceased patients. Under photons, naive T cells and diversity fell while effector/memory populations rose.

Germline lookup yields CDR1 MNHEY and CDR2 SVGAGI. Trimming left V 2 bases short and J 4 bases short, with 12 bases between. The CDR3 is made up of 14 amino acids. Assay used: immunoSEQ multiplex PCR; TCRdb lists only in-frame clones, some missing. The sample includes 77,000 or so clones, around 82% seen only once; the top ten take 1.3% to 1.5%. This clone was seen just once. The target antigen is unknown. The chain has TRBV6-5 and TRBJ2-7; D remains ambiguous. The origin of this receptor is a man between 60 and 70 years old with pancreatic cancer. The sample was peripheral blood, taken from a patient treated with proton-based radiotherapy. The CDR3 DNA is TGTGCCAGCAGTTACGGCTCAGGAAGATACGAGCAGTACTTC. Its translation is CASSYGSGRYEQYF.